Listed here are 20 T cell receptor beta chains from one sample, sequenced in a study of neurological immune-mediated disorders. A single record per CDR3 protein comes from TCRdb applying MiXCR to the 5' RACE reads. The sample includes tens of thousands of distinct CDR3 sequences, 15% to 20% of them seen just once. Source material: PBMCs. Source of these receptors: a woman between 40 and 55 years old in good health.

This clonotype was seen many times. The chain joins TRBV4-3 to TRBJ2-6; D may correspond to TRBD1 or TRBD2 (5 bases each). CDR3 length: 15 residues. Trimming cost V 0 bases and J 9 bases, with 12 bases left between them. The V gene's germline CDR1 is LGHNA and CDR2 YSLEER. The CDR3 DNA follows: TGCGCCAGCAGCCAAGATCACCAGGGAGACAACGTCCTGACTTTC. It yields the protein CASSQDHQGDNVLTF.

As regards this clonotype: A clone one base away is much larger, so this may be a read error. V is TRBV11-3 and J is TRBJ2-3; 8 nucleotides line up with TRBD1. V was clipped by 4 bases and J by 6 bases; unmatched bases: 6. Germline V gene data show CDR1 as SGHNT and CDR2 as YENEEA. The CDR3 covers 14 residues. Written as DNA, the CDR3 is TGTGCCAGCAGCTACACCGGACAGGGTGATACGCAGTATTTT. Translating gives CASSYTGQGDTQYF.

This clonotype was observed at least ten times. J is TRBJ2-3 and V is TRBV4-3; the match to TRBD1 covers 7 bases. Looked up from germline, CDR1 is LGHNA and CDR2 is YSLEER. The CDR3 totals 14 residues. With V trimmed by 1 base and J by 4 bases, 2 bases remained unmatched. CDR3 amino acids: CASSQGQGSDTQYF. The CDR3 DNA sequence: TGCGCCAGCAGCCAAGGACAGGGCTCAGATACGCAGTATTTT.

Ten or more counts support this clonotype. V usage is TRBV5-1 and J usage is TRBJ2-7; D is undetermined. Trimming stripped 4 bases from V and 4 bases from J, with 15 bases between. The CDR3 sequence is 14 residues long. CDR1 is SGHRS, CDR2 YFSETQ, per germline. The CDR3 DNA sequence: TGCGCCAGCAGCCTTCTTCTTACCCGGTACGAGCAGTACTTC. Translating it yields CASSLLLTRYEQYF.

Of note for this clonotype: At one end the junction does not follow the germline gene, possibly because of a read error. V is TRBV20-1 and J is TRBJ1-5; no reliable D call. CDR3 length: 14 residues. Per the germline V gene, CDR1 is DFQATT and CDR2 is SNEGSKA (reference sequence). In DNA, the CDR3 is TGCAGTGCTAGGGGCAGAGCTTCCAATCAGACCCAGCATTTT. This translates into CSARGRASNQTQHF.

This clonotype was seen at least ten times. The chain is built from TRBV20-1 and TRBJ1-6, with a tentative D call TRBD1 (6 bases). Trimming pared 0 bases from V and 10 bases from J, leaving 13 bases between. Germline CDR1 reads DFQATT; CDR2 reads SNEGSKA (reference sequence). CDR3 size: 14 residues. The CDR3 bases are TGCAGTGCTAGAGATCTCAGGGGATGGTCACCCCTCCACTTT. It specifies CSARDLRGWSPLHF.

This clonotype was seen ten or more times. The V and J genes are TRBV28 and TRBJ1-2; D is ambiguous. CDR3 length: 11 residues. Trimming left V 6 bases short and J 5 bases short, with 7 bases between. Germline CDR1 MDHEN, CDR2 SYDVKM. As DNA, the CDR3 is TGTGCCAGCAGCACGGTTTATGGCTACACCTTC. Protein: CASSTVYGYTF.

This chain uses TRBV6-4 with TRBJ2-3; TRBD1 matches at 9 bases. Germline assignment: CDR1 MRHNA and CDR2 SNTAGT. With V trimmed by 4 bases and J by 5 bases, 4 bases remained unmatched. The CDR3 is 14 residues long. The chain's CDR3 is CASSGQGGVDTQYF. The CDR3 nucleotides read TGTGCCAGCAGTGGACAGGGGGGCGTAGATACGCAGTATTTT.

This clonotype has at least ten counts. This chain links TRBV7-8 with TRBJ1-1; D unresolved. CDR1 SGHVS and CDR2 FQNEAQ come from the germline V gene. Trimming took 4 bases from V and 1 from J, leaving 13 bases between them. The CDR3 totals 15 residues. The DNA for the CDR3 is TGTGCCAGCAGCTCCCCCGACACTCAGAACACTGAAGCTTTCTTT. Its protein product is CASSSPDTQNTEAFF. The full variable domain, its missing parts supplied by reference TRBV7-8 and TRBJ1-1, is GAGVSQSPRYKVAKRGQDVALRCDPISGHVSLFWYQQALGQGPEFLTYFQNEAQLDKSGLPSDRFFAERPEGSVSTLKIQRTQQEDSAVYLCASSSPDTQNTEAFFGQGTRLTVV.

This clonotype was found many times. The CDR3 bases are TGTGCCAGCTCCTCAGTGATGGGAATGAACACTGAAGCTTTCTTT. Translating gives CASSSVMGMNTEAFF. This chain links TRBV18 with TRBJ1-1; D is undetermined. The germline V and J ends were trimmed by 6 bases and 0 bases, with 14 bases remaining between them. The CDR3 length is 15 residues. CDR1 and CDR2 (germline): KGHSH, LQKENI.

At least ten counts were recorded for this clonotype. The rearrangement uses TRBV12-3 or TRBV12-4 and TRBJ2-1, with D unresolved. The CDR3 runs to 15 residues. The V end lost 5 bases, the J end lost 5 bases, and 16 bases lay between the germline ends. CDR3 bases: TGTGCCAGCAGTCAAGACCCCGAGACAAACAATGAGCAGTTCTTC. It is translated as CASSQDPETNNEQFF.

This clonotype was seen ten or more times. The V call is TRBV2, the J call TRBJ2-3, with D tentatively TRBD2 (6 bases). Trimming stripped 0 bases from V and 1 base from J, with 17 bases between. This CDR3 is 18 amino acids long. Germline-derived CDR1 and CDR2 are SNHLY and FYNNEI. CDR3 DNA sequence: TGTGCCAGCAGTGAAGCTCAACTAGCTCTTTTTCGCACAGATACGCAGTATTTT. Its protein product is CASSEAQLALFRTDTQYF.

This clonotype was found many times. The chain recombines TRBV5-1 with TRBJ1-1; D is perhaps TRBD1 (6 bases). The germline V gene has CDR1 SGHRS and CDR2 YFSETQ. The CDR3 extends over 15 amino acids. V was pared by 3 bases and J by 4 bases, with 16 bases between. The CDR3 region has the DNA TGCGCCAGCAGCTCATCGGCTCCAGGGGTCACTGAAGCTTTCTTT. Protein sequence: CASSSSAPGVTEAFF.

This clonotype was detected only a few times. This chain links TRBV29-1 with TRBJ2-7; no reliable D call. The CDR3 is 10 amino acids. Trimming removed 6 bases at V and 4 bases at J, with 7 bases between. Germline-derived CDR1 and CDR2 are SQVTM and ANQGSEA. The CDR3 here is CSVGTYEQYF. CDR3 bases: TGCAGCGTCGGAACATACGAGCAGTACTTC.

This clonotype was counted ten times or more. CDR3 sequence reads: CSVVDRTKETQYF. DNA for the CDR3: TGCAGTGTCGTAGACAGGACCAAAGAGACCCAGTACTTC. V gene TRBV20-1 combines with J gene TRBJ2-5; D may be TRBD1 (6 bases). The CDR3 length is 13 residues. In germline, CDR1 is DFQATT, CDR2 SNEGSKA (reference sequence). Trimming cost V 7 bases and J 3 bases, with 15 bases left between them.

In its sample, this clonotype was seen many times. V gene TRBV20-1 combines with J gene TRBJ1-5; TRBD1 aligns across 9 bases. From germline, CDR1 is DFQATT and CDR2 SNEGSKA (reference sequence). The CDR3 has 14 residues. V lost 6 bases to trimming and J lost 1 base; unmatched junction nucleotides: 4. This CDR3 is CSAGTGRSNQPQHF. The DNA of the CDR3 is TGCAGTGCGGGGACAGGGAGGAGCAATCAGCCCCAGCATTTT.

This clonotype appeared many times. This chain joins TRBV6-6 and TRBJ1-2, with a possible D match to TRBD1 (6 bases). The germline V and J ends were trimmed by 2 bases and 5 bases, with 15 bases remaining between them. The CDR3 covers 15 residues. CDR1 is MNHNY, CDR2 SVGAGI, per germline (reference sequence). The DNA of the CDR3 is TGTGCCAGCAGTTACGCGGCAATAGGGGGGTATGGCTACACCTTC. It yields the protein CASSYAAIGGYGYTF.

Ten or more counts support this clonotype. The CDR3 nucleotides read TGTGCCAGCAGCGTCGGTAGGAGCGAGACCCAGTACTTC. Translation: CASSVGRSETQYF. The rearrangement links TRBV9 to TRBJ2-5, with D hard to call. The CDR3 runs 13 residues. In germline, CDR1 is SGDLS, CDR2 YYNGEE. The germline V and J ends were trimmed by 2 bases and 5 bases, with 10 bases remaining between them.

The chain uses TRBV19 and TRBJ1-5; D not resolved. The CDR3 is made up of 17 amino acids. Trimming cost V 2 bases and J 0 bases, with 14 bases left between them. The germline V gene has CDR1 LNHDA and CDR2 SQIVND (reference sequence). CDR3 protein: CASSISWRQPSNQPQHF. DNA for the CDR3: TGTGCCAGTAGTATAAGCTGGCGGCAGCCTAGCAATCAGCCCCAGCATTTT.

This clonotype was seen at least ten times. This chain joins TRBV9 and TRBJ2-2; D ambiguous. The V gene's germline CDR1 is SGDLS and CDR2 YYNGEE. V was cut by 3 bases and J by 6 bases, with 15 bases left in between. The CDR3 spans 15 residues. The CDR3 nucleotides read TGTGCCAGCAGCGCTGAGGAATCCCACCCCGGGGAGCTGTTTTTT. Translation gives CASSAEESHPGELFF.